Only a few counts were recorded for the clone carrying this T cell receptor (beta chain). Generated by immunoSEQ multiplex PCR, the TCRdb table keeps only in-frame clones and is missing some. The data contain 7,000 to 10,000 clones, 27% of them singletons. The sample is drawn from a study of graft-versus-host responses after intestinal transplantation. Regarding the study as a whole: Within the allografts of patients who had graft-donor T cell macrochimerism, graft-versus-host to host-versus-graft clonal ratios were high. The recipient marrow held GvH clones, and some of them showed up first in ileum or blood.

Germline V gives CDR1 SGHTA, CDR2 FQGNSA. Trimming pared 5 bases from V and 4 bases from J, leaving 15 bases between. CDR3 length: 14 amino acids. Plates contained around 200,000 CFSE-labeled responder cells and around 200,000 irradiated, violet-dye-labeled stimulator cells. The rearrangement uses TRBV7-2 and TRBJ2-7; perhaps TRBD2 as D (6 bases). The sample in question was alloreactive CD8+ T cells from a mixed lymphocyte reaction culture, obtained before transplantation. Subset denoted: CFSE-low proliferating T cells sorted from roughly six-day pre-transplant mixed lymphocyte reaction (GvH or HvG direction). The source is a human patient who was an organ donor for intestinal transplantation. The CDR3 nucleotides are TGTGCCAGCAGCGGGGGAGAAGGAGGGTACGAGCAGTACTTC. It is translated as CASSGGEGGYEQYF.